This T cell receptor beta chain was retrieved from a study of neoadjuvant anti-PD-1 for oral cavity cancer. Study information: Patients mostly received three to four biweekly nivolumab doses at 3 mg/kg before surgery. Notes on the study in general: Higher pretreatment Treg/Th17 ratios tracked higher pretreatment blood clonality.

Germline V gene data show CDR1 as MNHEY and CDR2 as SVGAGI. Trimming left V 6 bases short and J 9 bases short, with 15 bases between. The CDR3 is 14 residues long. No culture or expansion preceded analysis of these blood cells. TCRdb keeps only in-frame clones here, not all; method: immunoSEQ multiplex PCR. The sample shows 60,000 to 75,000 clones, roughly 80% of them seen only once. This clone came up a few times. The antigen is unknown. This chain joins TRBV6-5 and TRBJ1-6, with TRBD1 as a possible D gene (5 bases). The receptor comes from a person aged 40 to 85 with oral cavity squamous cell carcinoma. The sequenced sample was PBMCs, obtained before nivolumab (anti-PD-1) treatment. CDR3 coding DNA: TGTGCCAGCAGCAGGACAAAAGGAGGTTCACCCCTCCACTTT. This sequence encodes CASSRTKGGSPLHF.